This T cell receptor (beta chain) stems from a study of response to subunit inactivated influenza vaccine. CDR1 is ENHRY, CDR2 SYGVKD, per germline. Germline trimming cut 7 bases from V and 2 bases from J; bases unmatched to any gene: 4. CDR3 size: 14 residues. MiXCR, applied by TCRdb to the RT-PCR reads, yields one record per CDR3 protein. The top ten clones hold 7.6% of a sample with hundreds of thousands of distinct CDR3 sequences, 12% to 15% of them seen once. This clonotype was observed a handful of times. This clonotype originated in a man aged 45-65 years who received an inactivated influenza vaccine. The chain joins TRBV10-3 to TRBJ2-7; TRBD2 aligns across 11 bases. The sequences come from PBMCs from blood, collected about 14 days before vaccination. The CDR3 region is CAIKASGGTYEQYF. CDR3 coding DNA: TGTGCCATCAAGGCTAGCGGGGGGACCTACGAGCAGTACTTC.